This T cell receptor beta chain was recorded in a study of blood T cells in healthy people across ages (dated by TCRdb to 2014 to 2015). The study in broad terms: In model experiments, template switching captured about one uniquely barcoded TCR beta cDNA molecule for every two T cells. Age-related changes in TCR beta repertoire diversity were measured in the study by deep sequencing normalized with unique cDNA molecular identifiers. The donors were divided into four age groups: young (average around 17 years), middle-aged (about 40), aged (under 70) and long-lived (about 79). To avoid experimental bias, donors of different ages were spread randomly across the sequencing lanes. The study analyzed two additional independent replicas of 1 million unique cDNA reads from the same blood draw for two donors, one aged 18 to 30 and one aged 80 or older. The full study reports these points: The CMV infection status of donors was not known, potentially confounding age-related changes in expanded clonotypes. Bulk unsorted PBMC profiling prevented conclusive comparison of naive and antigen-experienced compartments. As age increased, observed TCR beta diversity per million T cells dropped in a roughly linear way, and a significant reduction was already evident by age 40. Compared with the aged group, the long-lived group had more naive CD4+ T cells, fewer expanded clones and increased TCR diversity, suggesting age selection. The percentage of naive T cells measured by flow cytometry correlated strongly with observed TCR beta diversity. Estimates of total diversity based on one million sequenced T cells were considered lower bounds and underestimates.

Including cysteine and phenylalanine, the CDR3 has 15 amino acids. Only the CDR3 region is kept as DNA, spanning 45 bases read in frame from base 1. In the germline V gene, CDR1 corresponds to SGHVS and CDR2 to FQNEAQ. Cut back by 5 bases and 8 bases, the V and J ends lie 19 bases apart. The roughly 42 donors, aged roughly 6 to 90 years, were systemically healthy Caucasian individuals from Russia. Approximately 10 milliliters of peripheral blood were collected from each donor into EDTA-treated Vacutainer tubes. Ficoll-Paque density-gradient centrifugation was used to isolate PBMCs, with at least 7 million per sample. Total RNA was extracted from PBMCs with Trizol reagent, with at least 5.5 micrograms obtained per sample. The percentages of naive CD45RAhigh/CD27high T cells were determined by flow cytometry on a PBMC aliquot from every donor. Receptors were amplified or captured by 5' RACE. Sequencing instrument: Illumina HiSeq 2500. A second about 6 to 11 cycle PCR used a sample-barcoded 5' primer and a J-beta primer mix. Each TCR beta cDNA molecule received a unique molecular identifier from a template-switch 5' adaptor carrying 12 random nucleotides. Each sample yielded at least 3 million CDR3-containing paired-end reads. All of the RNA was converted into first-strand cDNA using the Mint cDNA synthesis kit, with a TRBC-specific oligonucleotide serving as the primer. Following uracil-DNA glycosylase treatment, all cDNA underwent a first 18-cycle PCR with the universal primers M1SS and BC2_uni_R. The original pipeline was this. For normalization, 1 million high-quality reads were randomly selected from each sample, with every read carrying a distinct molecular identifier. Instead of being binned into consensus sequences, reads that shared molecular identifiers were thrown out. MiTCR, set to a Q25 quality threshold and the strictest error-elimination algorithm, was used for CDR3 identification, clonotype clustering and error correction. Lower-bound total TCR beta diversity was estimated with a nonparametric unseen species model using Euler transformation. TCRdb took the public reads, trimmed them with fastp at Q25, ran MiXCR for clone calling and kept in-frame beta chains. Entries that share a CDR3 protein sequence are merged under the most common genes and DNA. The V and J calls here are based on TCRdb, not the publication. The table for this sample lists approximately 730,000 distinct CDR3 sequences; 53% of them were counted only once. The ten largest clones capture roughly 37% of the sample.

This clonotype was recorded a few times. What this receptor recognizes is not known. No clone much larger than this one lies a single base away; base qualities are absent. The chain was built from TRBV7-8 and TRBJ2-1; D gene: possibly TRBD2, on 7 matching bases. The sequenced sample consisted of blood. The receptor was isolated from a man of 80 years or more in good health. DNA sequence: TGTGCCAGCAGCCAGGGGCTAGCGGAGAGGGATGAGCAGTTCTTC. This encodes CASSQGLAERDEQFF.